This record looks at one T cell receptor beta chain sequence and its context. Its target is not known. Germline CDR1 reads SGHRS; CDR2 reads YFSETQ. The junction had 9 bases not matched to a gene; V was cut back by 3 bases and J by 4 bases. CDR3 length equals 15 residues. This sample is part of a study of cytomegalovirus exposure and HLA in healthy donors. Findings and limits, study-wide: Cytomegalovirus status was reportedly diagnosed by the classifier with high sensitivity and specificity. A later analysis reportedly found that, within productive TCRs, an Asian-associated ancestry cluster had fewer N-insertions than the mean observed across the approximately 700 donors.

Primers for the PCR totalled 60 Vbeta and 13 Jbeta. Generated by immunoSEQ multiplex PCR, the TCRdb table keeps only in-frame clones and is missing some. The sample carries around 170,000 clones, approximately 81% recorded once. The sequenced sample consisted of PBMCs. The clonotype originates from a boy aged 2 to 10 in good health and CMV-seronegative. V is TRBV5-1 and J is TRBJ2-7; TRBD1 matches at 8 bases. CDR3 sequence reads: CASSWQGQVAYEQYF. CDR3 nucleotides: TGCGCCAGCAGCTGGCAGGGACAGGTAGCTTACGAGCAGTACTTC.